This TCR beta chain was sequenced in a study of cytomegalovirus exposure and HLA in healthy donors. This CDR3 is 15 amino acids long. Looked up from germline, CDR1 is LNHDA and CDR2 is SQIVND (reference sequence). The J segment lost 6 bases and the V segment lost 6 bases, leaving 11 bases of the junction unmatched. PCR primers comprised 60 Vbeta and 13 Jbeta primers. Profiling relied on immunoSEQ multiplex PCR, and the TCRdb table lists in-frame clones only, not all of them. The sample includes 180,000 or so clones, 70% to 90% seen only once; the top ten take about 0.76%. The source of this sequence is a woman aged 18-29 years in good health and CMV-seronegative. The chain has TRBV19 and TRBJ2-7; 10 nucleotides line up with TRBD2. What was sequenced was PBMCs. The CDR3 loop is CASSKSGRAGGEQYF. The DNA for the CDR3 is TGTGCCAGTAGCAAAAGCGGGAGGGCGGGAGGCGAGCAGTACTTC. Supplemented by reference TRBV19 and TRBJ2-7, the full variable domain reads DGGITQSPKYLFRKEGQNVTLSCEQNLNHDAMYWYRQDPGQGLRLIYYSQIVNDFQKGDIAEGYSVSREKKESFPLTVTSAQKNPTAFYLCASSKSGRAGGEQYFGPGTRLTVT.